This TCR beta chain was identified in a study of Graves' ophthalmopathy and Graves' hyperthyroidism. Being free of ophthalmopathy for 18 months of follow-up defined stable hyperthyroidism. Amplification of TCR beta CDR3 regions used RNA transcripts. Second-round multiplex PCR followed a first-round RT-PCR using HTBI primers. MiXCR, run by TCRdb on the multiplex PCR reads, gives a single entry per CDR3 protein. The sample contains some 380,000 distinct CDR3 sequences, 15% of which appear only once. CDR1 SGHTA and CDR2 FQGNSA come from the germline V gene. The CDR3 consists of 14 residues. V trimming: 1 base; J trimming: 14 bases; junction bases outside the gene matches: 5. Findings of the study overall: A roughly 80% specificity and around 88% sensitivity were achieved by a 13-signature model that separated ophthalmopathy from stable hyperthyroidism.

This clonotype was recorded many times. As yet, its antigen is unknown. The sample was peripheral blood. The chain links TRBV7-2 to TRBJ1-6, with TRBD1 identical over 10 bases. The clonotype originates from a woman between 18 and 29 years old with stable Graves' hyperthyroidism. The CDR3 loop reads CASSLDPDRGTLHF. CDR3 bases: TGTGCCAGCAGCTTAGACCCGGACAGGGGGACCCTCCACTTT. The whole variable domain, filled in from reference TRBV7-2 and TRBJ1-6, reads GAGVSQSPSNKVTEKGKDVELRCDPISGHTALYWYRQSLGQGLEFLIYFQGNSAPDKSGLPSDRFSAERTGGSVSTLTIQRTQQEDSAVYLCASSLDPDRGTLHFGNGTRLTVT.